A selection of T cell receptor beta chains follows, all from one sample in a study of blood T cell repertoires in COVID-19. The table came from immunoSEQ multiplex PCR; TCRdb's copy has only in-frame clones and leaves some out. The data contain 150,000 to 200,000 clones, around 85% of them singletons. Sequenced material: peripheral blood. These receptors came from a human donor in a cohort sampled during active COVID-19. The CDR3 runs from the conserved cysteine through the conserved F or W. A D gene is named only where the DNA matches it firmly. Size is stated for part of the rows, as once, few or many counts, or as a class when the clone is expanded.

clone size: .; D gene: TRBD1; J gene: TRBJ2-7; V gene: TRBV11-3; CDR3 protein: CASSPLRQGEGHEQYF; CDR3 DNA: TGTGCCAGCAGCCCGCTGCGACAGGGGGAAGGACACGAGCAGTACTTC
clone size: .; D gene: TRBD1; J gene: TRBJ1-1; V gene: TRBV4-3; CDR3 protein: CASSQGTGVGTEAFF; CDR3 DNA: TGCGCCAGCAGCCAAGGGACAGGGGTAGGCACTGAAGCTTTCTTT
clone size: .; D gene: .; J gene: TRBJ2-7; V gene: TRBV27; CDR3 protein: CASSSRATLAGEQYF; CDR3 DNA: TGTGCCAGCAGCAGTAGGGCCACCTTGGCGGGGGAGCAGTACTTC
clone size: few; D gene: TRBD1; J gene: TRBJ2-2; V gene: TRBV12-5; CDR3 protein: CASGPGTGFTGELFF; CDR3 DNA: TGTGCTAGTGGGCCCGGGACAGGGTTCACCGGGGAGCTGTTTTTT
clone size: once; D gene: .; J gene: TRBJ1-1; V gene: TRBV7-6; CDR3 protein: CASSLGAGGLNTEAFF; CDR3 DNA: TGTGCCAGCAGCTTAGGGGCGGGGGGGTTGAACACTGAAGCTTTCTTT
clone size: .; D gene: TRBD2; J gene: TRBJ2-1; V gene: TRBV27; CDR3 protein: CASSLTSGVPGEQFF; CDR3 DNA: TGTGCCAGCAGTTTGACTAGCGGGGTCCCGGGTGAGCAGTTCTTC
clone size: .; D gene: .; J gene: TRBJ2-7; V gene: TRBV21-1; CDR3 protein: CASPTDGVDFHEQYF; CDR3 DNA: TGTGCCAGCCCCACCGACGGGGTAGACTTCCACGAGCAGTACTTC
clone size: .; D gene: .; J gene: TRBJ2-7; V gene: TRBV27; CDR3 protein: CASPPQGISYEQYF; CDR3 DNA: TGTGCCAGCCCCCCCCAGGGAATTTCCTACGAGCAGTACTTC
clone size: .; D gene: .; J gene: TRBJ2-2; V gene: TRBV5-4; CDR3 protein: CASSLDRHNTGELFF; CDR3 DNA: TGTGCCAGCAGCTTAGACAGGCACAACACCGGGGAGCTGTTTTTT
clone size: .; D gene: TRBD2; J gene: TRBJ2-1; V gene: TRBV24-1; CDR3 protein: CATSDALAGGPFSNEQFF; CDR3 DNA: TGTGCCACCAGTGATGCACTAGCGGGAGGGCCTTTTTCCAATGAGCAGTTCTTC
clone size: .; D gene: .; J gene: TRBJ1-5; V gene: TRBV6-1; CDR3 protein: CASSEGPGSQPQHF; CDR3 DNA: TGTGCCAGCAGTGAGGGGCCAGGTAGCCAGCCCCAGCATTTT
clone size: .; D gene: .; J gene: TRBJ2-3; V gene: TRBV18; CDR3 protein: CASSPQDSGTDTQYF; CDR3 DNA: TGTGCCAGCTCACCCCAGGACTCCGGCACAGATACGCAGTATTTT
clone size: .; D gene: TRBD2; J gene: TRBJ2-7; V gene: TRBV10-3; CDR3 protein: CAISEQREGREQYF; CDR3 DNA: TGTGCCATCAGTGAGCAGCGGGAGGGCCGCGAGCAGTACTTC
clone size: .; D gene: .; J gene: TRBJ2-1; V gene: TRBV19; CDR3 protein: CASSSSGRAKSYNEQFF; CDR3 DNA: TGTGCCAGTAGTAGTAGCGGCAGGGCCAAGTCCTACAATGAGCAGTTCTTC
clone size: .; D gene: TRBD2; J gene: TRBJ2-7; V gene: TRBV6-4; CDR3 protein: CASSDSGSGEGPYEQYF; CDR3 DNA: TGTGCCAGCAGTGACTCAGGGAGCGGGGAGGGTCCCTACGAGCAGTACTTC
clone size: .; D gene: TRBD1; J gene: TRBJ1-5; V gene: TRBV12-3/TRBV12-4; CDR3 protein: CASRLTGVQPQHF; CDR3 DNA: TGTGCCAGCAGGCTAACAGGGGTTCAGCCCCAGCATTTT
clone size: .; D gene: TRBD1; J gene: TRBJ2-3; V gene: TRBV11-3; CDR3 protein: CASSWDSITDTQYF; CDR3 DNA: TGTGCCAGCAGCTGGGACAGCATAACAGATACGCAGTATTTT
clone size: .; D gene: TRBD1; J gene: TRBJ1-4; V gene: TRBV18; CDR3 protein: CASSPDRGREKLFF; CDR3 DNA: TGTGCCAGCTCACCTGACAGGGGAAGGGAAAAACTGTTTTTT
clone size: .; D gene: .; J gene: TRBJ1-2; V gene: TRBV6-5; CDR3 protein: CASRDDNRSGGYTF; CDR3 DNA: TGTGCCAGCAGGGATGATAACAGATCCGGTGGCTACACCTTC
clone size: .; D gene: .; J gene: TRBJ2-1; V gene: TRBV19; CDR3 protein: CASTGVTYNEQFF; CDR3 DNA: TGTGCCAGTACGGGGGTCACCTACAATGAGCAGTTCTTC
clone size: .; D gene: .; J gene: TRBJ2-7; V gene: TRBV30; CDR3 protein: CAWSRGLYEQYF; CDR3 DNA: TGTGCCTGGAGTAGGGGTCTGTACGAGCAGTACTTC
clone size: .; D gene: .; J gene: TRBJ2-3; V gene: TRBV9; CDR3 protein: CASSGGTDTQYF; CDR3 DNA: TGTGCCAGCAGCGGAGGGACAGATACGCAGTATTTT
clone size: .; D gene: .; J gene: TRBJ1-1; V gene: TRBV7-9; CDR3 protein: CASSLRQGNTEAFF; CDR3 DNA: TGTGCCAGCAGCTTGAGGCAGGGGAACACTGAAGCTTTCTTT
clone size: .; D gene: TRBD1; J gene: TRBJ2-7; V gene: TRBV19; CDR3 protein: CASSSVDRDSGEQYF; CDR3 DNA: TGTGCCAGTAGTTCTGTGGACAGGGACTCTGGGGAGCAGTACTTC
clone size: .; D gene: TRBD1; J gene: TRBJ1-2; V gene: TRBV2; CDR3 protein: CASSRDSVYGYTF; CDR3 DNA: TGTGCCAGCAGTCGGGACAGCGTCTATGGCTACACCTTC
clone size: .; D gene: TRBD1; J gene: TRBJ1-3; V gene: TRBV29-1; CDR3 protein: CSVTLQGNAGNTIYF; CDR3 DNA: TGCAGCGTTACTCTACAGGGGAATGCTGGAAACACCATATATTTT
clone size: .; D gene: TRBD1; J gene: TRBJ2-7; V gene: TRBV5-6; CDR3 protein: CASTRTGGTYEQYF; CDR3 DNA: TGTGCCAGCACCCGGACAGGGGGTACCTACGAGCAGTACTTC
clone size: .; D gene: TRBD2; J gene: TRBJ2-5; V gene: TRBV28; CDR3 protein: CASSSLLAGVQETQYF; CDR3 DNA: TGTGCCAGCAGTTCTTTACTAGCGGGGGTCCAAGAGACCCAGTACTTC
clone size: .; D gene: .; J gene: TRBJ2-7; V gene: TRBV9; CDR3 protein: CASSGAPDGGTYEQYF; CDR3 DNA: TGTGCCAGCAGCGGAGCCCCGGACGGCGGGACCTACGAGCAGTACTTC
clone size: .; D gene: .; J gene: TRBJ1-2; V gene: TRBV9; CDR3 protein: CASSVPGGGYTF; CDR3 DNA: TGTGCCAGCAGCGTACCTGGGGGGGGCTACACCTTC
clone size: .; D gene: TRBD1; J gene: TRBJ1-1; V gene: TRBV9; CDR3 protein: CASSDLDRGNTEAFF; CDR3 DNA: TGTGCCAGCAGCGATTTGGACAGGGGGAATACTGAAGCTTTCTTT
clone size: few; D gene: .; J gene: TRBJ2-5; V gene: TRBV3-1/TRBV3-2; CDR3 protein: CASSQRAGTSALEETQYF; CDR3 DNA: TGTGCCAGCAGCCAAAGGGCCGGGACATCGGCCTTAGAAGAGACCCAGTACTTC
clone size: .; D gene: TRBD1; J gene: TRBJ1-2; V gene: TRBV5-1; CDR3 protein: CASQTGDGYGYTF; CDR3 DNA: TGCGCCAGCCAGACAGGGGACGGCTATGGCTACACCTTC
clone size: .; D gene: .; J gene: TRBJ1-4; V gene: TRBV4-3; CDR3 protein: CASSPGGTRRDEKLFF; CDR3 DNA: TGCGCCAGCAGCCCCGGGGGGACGAGGAGGGATGAAAAACTGTTTTTT
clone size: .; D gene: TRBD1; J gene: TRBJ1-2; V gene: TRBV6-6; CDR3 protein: CASSYADRGGSGYTF; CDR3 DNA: TGTGCCAGCAGTTACGCCGACAGGGGAGGATCTGGCTACACCTTC
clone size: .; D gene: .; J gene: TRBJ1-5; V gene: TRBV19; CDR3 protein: CASSPPGQPQHF; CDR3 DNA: TGTGCCAGTAGTCCCCCAGGCCAGCCCCAGCATTTT
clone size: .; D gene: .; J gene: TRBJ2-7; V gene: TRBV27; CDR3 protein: CASSFSRDSRKYF; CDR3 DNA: TGTGCCAGCAGTTTTTCCCGGGACTCAAGGAAGTACTTC
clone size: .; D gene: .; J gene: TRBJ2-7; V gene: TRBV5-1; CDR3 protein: CASSLRQGPYEQYF; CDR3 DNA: TGCGCCAGCAGCTTGAGGCAGGGCCCCTACGAGCAGTACTTC
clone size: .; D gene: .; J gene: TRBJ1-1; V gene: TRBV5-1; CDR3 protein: CASSRGSGTEAFF; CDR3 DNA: TGCGCCAGCAGCCGGGGGTCAGGGACTGAAGCTTTCTTT
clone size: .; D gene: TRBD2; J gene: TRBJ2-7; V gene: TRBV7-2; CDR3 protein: CASSLAVLSGGFYEQYF; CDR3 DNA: TGTGCCAGCAGCTTAGCGGTTCTGAGCGGGGGATTCTACGAGCAGTACTTC
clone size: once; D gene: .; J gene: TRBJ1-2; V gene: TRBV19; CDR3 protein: CASSILERNYGYTF; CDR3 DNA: TGTGCCAGTAGTATCTTGGAGAGGAACTATGGCTACACCTTC
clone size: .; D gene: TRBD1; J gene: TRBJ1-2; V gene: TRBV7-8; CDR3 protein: CASSLGGGGGYGYTF; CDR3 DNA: TGTGCCAGCAGCTTAGGAGGGGGCGGTGGCTATGGCTACACCTTC
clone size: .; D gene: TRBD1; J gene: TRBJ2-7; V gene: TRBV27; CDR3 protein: CASSSGTGVEQYF; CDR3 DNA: TGTGCCAGCAGTTCCGGGACAGGGGTTGAGCAGTACTTC
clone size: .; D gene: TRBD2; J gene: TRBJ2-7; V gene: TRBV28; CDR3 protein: CASSRSGGGSSYEQYF; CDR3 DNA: TGTGCCAGCAGTAGATCGGGCGGGGGAAGCTCCTACGAGCAGTACTTC
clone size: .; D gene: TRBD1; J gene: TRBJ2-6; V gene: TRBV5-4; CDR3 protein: CASSFRQGAMGANVLTF; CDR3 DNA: TGTGCCAGCAGCTTTAGACAGGGGGCGATGGGGGCCAACGTCCTGACTTTC
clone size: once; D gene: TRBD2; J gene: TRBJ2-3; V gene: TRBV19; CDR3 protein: CASSQTSGGAGDTQYF; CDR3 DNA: TGTGCCAGTAGTCAAACTAGCGGGGGGGCCGGGGATACGCAGTATTTT
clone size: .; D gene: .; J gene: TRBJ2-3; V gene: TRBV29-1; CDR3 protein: CSVLGSTGTDTQYF; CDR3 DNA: TGCAGCGTCCTGGGCTCGACGGGCACAGATACGCAGTATTTT
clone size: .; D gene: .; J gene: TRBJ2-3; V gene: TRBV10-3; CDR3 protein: CAISESGGSTDTQYF; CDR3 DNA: TGTGCCATCAGTGAGTCTGGGGGCAGCACAGATACGCAGTATTTT
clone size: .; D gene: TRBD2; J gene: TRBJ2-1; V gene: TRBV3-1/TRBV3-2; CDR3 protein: CASSQDLLAGGNEQFF; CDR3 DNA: TGTGCCAGCAGCCAAGATCTACTAGCGGGAGGCAATGAGCAGTTCTTC
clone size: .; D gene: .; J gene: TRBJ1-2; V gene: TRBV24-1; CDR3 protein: CATSDTQGRSYGYTF; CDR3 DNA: TGTGCCACCAGTGACACACAGGGAAGGAGCTATGGCTACACCTTC
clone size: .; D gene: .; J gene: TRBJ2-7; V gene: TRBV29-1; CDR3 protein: CSVADGVSSYEQYF; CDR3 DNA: TGCAGCGTCGCCGACGGAGTGAGCTCCTACGAGCAGTACTTC
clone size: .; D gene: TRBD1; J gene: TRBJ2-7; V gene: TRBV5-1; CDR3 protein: CASSLAGGNTGTGAEEQYF; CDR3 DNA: TGCGCCAGCAGCTTGGCCGGTGGGAACACCGGGACAGGGGCGGAGGAGCAGTACTTC
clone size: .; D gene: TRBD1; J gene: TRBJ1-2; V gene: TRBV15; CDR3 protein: CATSRDQPGQGGNYGYTF; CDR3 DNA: TGTGCCACCAGCAGAGATCAGCCGGGACAGGGGGGGAACTATGGCTACACCTTC
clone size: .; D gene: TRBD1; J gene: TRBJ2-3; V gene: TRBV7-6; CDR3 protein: CASSLVGQDTDTQYF; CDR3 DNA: TGTGCCAGCAGCTTAGTGGGACAGGACACAGATACGCAGTATTTT
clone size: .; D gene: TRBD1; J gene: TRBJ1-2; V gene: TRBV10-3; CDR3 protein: CAISDRTQGAFF; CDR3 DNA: TGTGCCATCAGTGATAGGACCCAGGGGGCCTTCTTC
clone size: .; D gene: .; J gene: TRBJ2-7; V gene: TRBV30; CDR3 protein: CAWSRGTKVYEQYF; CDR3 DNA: TGTGCCTGGAGCCGTGGGACAAAGGTTTACGAGCAGTACTTC